One sample yielded the 17 T cell receptor beta chains listed below, sequenced in a study of CD8+ T cells in alopecia areata. In each case, RNA was isolated and then reverse transcribed into cDNA as the sequencing template. Sequencing used immunoSEQ multiplex PCR; TCRdb keeps in-frame clones, though not all of them. The table lists a few hundred thousand clones, around 65% of them singletons. Regarding treatment: oral pan-JAK inhibitor, 5-10 mg twice daily. The material sequenced was CD4+ T cells sorted from blood, taken between weeks 43 and 45, from a patient treated with tofacitinib. These receptors originate from a human donor with alopecia areata.

The rearrangement links TRBV30 to TRBJ1-2; D perhaps matches TRBD1 (6 bases). This CDR3 is built from 12 residues. The germline V gene has CDR1 GTSNPN and CDR2 SVGIG (reference sequence). V lost 1 base and J 4 bases, leaving 7 bases between the germline ends. The chain's CDR3 is CAWSADSYGYTF. The CDR3 nucleotides are TGTGCCTGGAGTGCGGACAGCTATGGCTACACCTTC.

This clone was seen only a few times. This chain joins TRBV29-1 and TRBJ1-1; no definite D call. V lost 5 bases and J 1 base, leaving 5 bases between the germline ends. CDR1 and CDR2 (germline): SQVTM, ANQGSEA. This CDR3 has 11 residues. As DNA, the CDR3 is TGCAGCGTTTCGGGGAACACTGAAGCTTTCTTT. Amino acid sequence: CSVSGNTEAFF. Full variable domain (rest looked up from reference TRBV29-1 and TRBJ1-1): SAVISQKPSRDICQRGTSLTIQCQVDSQVTMMFWYRQQPGQSLTLIATANQGSEATYESGFVIDKFPISRPNLTFSTLTVSNMSPEDSSIYLCSVSGNTEAFFGQGTRLTVV.

The chain is built from TRBV19 and TRBJ2-2; D ambiguous. The germline CDR1 and CDR2 sequences are LNHDA and SQIVND (reference sequence). V lost 3 bases and J 6 bases, leaving 8 bases between the germline ends. The CDR3 is 13 residues long. In DNA form, the CDR3 reads TGTGCCAGTAGTATCTTGGGATCCGGGGAGCTGTTTTTT. Its protein is CASSILGSGELFF.

The chain has TRBV4-3 and TRBJ1-6; maybe TRBD1 (5 bases). The CDR3 covers 14 residues. Germline assignment: CDR1 LGHNA and CDR2 YSLEER. The V and J ends lost 0 bases and 10 bases respectively, with 10 bases between them. In DNA, the CDR3 is TGCGCCAGCAGCCAAGATCAGGGAAACTCACCCCTCCACTTT. It is translated as CASSQDQGNSPLHF.

This clone was seen a handful of times. The chain combines TRBV5-4 with TRBJ2-3, with 10 nucleotides matching TRBD2. With V trimmed by 0 bases and J by 0 bases, 7 bases remained unmatched. This CDR3 spans 18 amino acids. The germline V gene encodes CDR1 SGHNT and CDR2 YYREEE (reference sequence). The CDR3 loop is CASSLGRTSGPSTDTQYF. CDR3 nucleotides: TGTGCCAGCAGCTTGGGCAGGACTAGCGGCCCCAGCACAGATACGCAGTATTTT.

The V and J genes are TRBV9 and TRBJ2-1, with 9 bases lining up with TRBD2. This CDR3 spans 15 amino acids. Germline trimming cut 0 bases from V and 4 bases from J; bases unmatched to any gene: 2. CDR1 is SGDLS, CDR2 YYNGEE, per germline. The CDR3 DNA sequence: TGTGCCAGCAGCGTAGATGCGGGGGGGTACAATGAGCAGTTCTTC. Translation gives CASSVDAGGYNEQFF.

The rearrangement joins TRBV6-6 to TRBJ2-5; D might be TRBD1 (5 bases). CDR1 is MNHNY, CDR2 SVGAGI, per germline (reference sequence). Deletions cut 5 bases from V and 7 bases from J, with 14 bases between. The CDR3 sequence is 13 residues long. The CDR3 here is CASSNLREGTQYF. In DNA form, the CDR3 reads TGTGCCAGCAGTAACCTCAGGGAAGGGACCCAGTACTTC.

The gene calls are TRBV7-2 and TRBJ2-7; possibly TRBD1 for D (5 bases). This CDR3 has 14 residues. From germline, CDR1 is SGHTA and CDR2 FQGNSA. Trimming cost V 5 bases and J 4 bases, with 15 bases left between them. The CDR3 region is CASSQLGVGYEQYF. The CDR3 nucleotides read TGTGCCAGCAGCCAGCTAGGGGTTGGGTACGAGCAGTACTTC.

This sequence joins TRBV5-1 and TRBJ2-6; the D is unclear. Germline CDR1 and CDR2: SGHRS and YFSETQ. V was cut by 2 bases and J by 4 bases, with 16 bases left in between. The CDR3 has 17 amino acids. The CDR3 is CASSFVQQARGANVLTF. CDR3 nucleotide sequence: TGCGCCAGCAGCTTTGTACAGCAAGCGAGGGGGGCCAACGTCCTGACTTTC.

This chain links TRBV5-1 with TRBJ2-1, with 8 positions matching TRBD2. Trimming removed 4 bases from V and 8 bases from J; junction bases left unmatched: 11. CDR1 SGHRS and CDR2 YFSETQ come from the germline V gene. CDR3 length: 15 residues. CDR3 loop: CASSPLPGGIHEQFF. CDR3 coding DNA: TGCGCCAGCAGCCCACTTCCGGGGGGGATACATGAGCAGTTCTTC. Full variable domain (outside the CDR3, taken from reference TRBV5-1 and TRBJ2-1): KAGVTQTPRYLIKTRGQQVTLSCSPISGHRSVSWYQQTPGQGLQFLFEYFSETQRNKGNFPGRFSGRQFSNSRSEMNVSTLELGDSALYLCASSPLPGGIHEQFFGPGTRLTVL.

V and J are TRBV6-6 and TRBJ1-1; 7 nucleotides line up with TRBD1. The CDR3 consists of 15 residues. Trimming removed 6 bases from V and 3 bases from J; junction bases left unmatched: 10. The V gene's germline CDR1 is MNHNY and CDR2 SVGAGI (reference sequence). CDR3 sequence (DNA): TGTGCCAGCAGGCTCGAGGGGGCTTGGGACACTGAAGCTTTCTTT. Translating gives CASRLEGAWDTEAFF.

The chain is built from TRBV5-1 and TRBJ2-5, with 8 bases aligning to TRBD2. Germline trimming cut 4 bases from V and 1 base from J; bases unmatched to any gene: 3. Looked up from germline, CDR1 is SGHRS and CDR2 is YFSETQ. The CDR3 runs 14 residues. The CDR3 DNA sequence: TGCGCCAGCAGCGCAGGACTAGCCCAAGAGACCCAGTACTTC. It is translated as CASSAGLAQETQYF.

The chain recombines TRBV25-1 with TRBJ2-6, with D possibly called TRBD1 or TRBD2 (5 bases each). V lost 2 bases, J lost 0 bases, and 11 bases lay in between. Germline V gives CDR1 MGHDK, CDR2 SYGVNS. This CDR3 is 17 amino acids long. In DNA form, the CDR3 reads TGTGCCAGCAGTGAAGGGACGGGCAGCTCTGGGGCCAACGTCCTGACTTTC. Translated, it gives CASSEGTGSSGANVLTF. The entire variable domain, with the rest obtained from reference TRBV25-1 and TRBJ2-6, is as follows: EADIYQTPRYLVIGTGKKITLECSQTMGHDKMYWYQQDPGMELHLIHYSYGVNSTEKGDLSSESTVSRIRTEHFPLTLESARPSHTSQYLCASSEGTGSSGANVLTFGAGSRLTVL.

CDR3 nucleotide sequence: TGTGCCCATTCGACAGGGGCGGGGGAGACCCAGTACTTC. Translated: CAHSTGAGETQYF. The V gene is TRBV10-3, the J gene TRBJ2-5; TRBD1 aligns across 8 bases. There are 13 residues in the CDR3. The J segment lost 5 bases and the V segment lost 11 bases, leaving 10 bases of the junction unmatched. Germline CDR1 and CDR2: ENHRY and SYGVKD.

J is TRBJ2-2 and V is TRBV5-6; D is possibly TRBD2 (6 bases). Trimming left V 4 bases short and J 2 bases short, with 12 bases between. Germline V gene sequence: CDR1 SGHDT, CDR2 YYEEEE. The CDR3 spans 15 residues. The CDR3 region has the DNA TGTGCCAGCAGCCTGCTGGGGGGAAACACCGGGGAGCTGTTTTTT. Protein: CASSLLGGNTGELFF.

J is TRBJ1-2 and V is TRBV15; TRBD1 might be the D (5 bases). The germline CDR1 and CDR2 sequences are LNHNV and YYDKDF (reference sequence). Trimming stripped 0 bases from V and 2 bases from J, with 7 bases between. This CDR3 is 14 amino acids long. The CDR3 protein is CATSRDRANYGYTF. The CDR3 coding sequence is TGTGCCACCAGCAGAGACAGGGCCAACTATGGCTACACCTTC.

The V call is TRBV5-6, the J call TRBJ1-1, with 11 bases aligning to TRBD1. J was trimmed by 1 base and V by 4 bases; bases with no gene match: 6. CDR1 and CDR2 (germline): SGHDT, YYEEEE. CDR3 size: 16 residues. CDR3 residues: CASSPGTGGTNTEAFF. The CDR3, as DNA: TGTGCCAGCAGCCCTGGGACAGGGGGGACGAACACTGAAGCTTTCTTT.